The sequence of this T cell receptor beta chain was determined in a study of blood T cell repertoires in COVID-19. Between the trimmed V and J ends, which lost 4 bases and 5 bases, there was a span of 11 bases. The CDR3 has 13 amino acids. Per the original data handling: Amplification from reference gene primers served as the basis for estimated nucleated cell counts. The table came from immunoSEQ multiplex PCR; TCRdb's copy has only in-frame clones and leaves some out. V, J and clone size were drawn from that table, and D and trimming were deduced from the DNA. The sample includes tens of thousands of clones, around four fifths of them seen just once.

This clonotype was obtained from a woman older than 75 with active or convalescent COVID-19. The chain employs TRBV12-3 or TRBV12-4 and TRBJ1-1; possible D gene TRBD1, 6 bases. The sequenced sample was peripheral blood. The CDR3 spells CASSSQGRTEAFF. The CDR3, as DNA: TGTGCCAGCAGTTCGCAGGGGCGAACTGAAGCTTTCTTT.